This TCR beta chain derives from a study of blood T cells in healthy people across ages. The CDR3 runs to 15 residues. The trim removed 5 bases at V and 6 bases at J, leaving 12 bases unmatched. Per germline, CDR1 SGHTA and CDR2 FQGTGA. A J-beta primer mix and a sample-barcoded 5' primer were used in a second PCR of about 7 to 12 cycles. TCRdb re-derived calls from the 5' RACE reads in MiXCR, one entry per CDR3 protein. The sample consists of over 600,000 distinct CDR3 sequences, roughly three fifths of them appearing once. This rearrangement joins TRBV7-3 to TRBJ1-2, with 7 positions matching TRBD1. The sample was blood. The clonotype comes from a man aged 40-49 years in good health. CDR3 protein: CASSLGQVSLDGYTF. The DNA for the CDR3 is TGTGCCAGCAGCCTAGGACAGGTCTCCTTGGATGGCTACACCTTC. Full variable domain (outside the CDR3, taken from reference TRBV7-3 and TRBJ1-2): GAGVSQTPSNKVTEKGKYVELRCDPISGHTALYWYRQSLGQGPEFLIYFQGTGAADDSGLPNDRFFAVRPEGSVSTLKIQRTERGDSAVYLCASSLGQVSLDGYTFGSGTRLTVV.